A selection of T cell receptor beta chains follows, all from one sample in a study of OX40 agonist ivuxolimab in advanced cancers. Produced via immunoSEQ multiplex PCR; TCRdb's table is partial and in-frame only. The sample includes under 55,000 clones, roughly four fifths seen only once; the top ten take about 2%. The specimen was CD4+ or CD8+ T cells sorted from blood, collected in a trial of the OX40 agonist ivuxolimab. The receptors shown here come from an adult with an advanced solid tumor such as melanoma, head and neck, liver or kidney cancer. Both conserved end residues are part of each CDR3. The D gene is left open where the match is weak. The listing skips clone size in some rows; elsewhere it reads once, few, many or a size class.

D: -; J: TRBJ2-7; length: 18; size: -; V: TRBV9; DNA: TGTGCCAGCAGCGTAGTAGCAAACCGGGTCTACCTCTCCTACGAGCAGTACTTC; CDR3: CASSVVANRVYLSYEQYF
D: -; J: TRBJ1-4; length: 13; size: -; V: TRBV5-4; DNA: TGTGCCAGCAGCCCCCGAGCTAATGAAAAACTGTTTTTT; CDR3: CASSPRANEKLFF
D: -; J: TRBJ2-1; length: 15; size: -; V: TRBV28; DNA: TGTGCCAGCAGTCGGGCCGTACAGTACTACAATGAGCAGTTCTTC; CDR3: CASSRAVQYYNEQFF
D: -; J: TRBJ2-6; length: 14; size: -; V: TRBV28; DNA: TGTGCCAGCAGTTCCCCGGCTGGGGCCAACGTCCTGACTTTC; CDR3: CASSSPAGANVLTF
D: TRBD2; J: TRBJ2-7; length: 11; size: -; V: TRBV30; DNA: TGTGCCTGGACCTGGGGGGGCGAGCAGTACTTC; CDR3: CAWTWGGEQYF
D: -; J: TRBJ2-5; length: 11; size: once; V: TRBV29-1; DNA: TGCAGCGTTGGCGGGGAGGAGACCCAGTACTTC; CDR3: CSVGGEETQYF
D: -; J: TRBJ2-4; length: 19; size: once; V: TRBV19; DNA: TGTGCCAGTAGTATAGTGCGGTTCGACGGACAATTAGCCAAAAACATTCAGTACTTC; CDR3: CASSIVRFDGQLAKNIQYF
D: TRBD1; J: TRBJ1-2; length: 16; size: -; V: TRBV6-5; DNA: TGTGCCAGCAGTTCACCTACCCTGGGACAGGACTATGGCTACACCTTC; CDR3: CASSSPTLGQDYGYTF
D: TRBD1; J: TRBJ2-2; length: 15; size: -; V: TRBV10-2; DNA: TGCGCCAGCAGAGGGACAGGGGGTAAGTCCGGGGAGCTGTTTTTT; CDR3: CASRGTGGKSGELFF
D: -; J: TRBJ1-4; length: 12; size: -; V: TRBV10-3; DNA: TGTGCCATCGGCGGGATTGAAGAAAAACTGTTTTTT; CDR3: CAIGGIEEKLFF
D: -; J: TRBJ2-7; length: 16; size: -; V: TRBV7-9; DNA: TGTGCCAGCAGCCAAGGGGCGGGGGACAGCTCCTACGAGCAGTACTTC; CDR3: CASSQGAGDSSYEQYF
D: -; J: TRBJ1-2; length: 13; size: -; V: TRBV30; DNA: TGTGCCTGGGGTCGGGACGTGGGGTATGGCTACACCTTC; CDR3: CAWGRDVGYGYTF
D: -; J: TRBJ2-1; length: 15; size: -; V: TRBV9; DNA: TGTGCCAGCAGCACAAACCCCGACGGGTACAATGAGCAGTTCTTC; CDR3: CASSTNPDGYNEQFF
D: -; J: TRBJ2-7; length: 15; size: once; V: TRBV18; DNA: TGTGCCAGCGCTTTGTTGATGAGCTCTCAGGACGAGCAGTACTTC; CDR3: CASALLMSSQDEQYF
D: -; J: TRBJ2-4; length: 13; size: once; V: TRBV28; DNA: TGTGCCAGCTTAACACTAGCCAAAAACATTCAGTACTTC; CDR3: CASLTLAKNIQYF
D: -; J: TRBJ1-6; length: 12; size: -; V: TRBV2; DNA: TGTGCCAGCAATAGGGGGAATTCACCCCTCCACTTT; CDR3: CASNRGNSPLHF
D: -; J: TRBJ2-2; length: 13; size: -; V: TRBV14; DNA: TGTGCCAGCAGCCCCCGCGGCACCGGGGAGCTGTTTTTT; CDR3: CASSPRGTGELFF
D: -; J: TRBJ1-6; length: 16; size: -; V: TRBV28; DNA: TGTGCCAGCAGCCCCGACGAAACAGGGCGGCTTCGGGCCCTCCACTTT; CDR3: CASSPDETGRLRALHF
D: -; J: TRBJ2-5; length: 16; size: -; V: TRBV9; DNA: TGTGCCAGCAGCTCGAGGGGAAGGGGTAGTACGGAGACCCAGTACTTC; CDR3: CASSSRGRGSTETQYF
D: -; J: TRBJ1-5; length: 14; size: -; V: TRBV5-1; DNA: TGCGCCAGCAGCTTGGAAGGGGACAATCAGCCCCAGCATTTT; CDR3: CASSLEGDNQPQHF
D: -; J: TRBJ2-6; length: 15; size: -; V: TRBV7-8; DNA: TGTGCCAGCAGCTTAGGTGGCTCTGGGGCCAACGTCCTGACTTTC; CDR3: CASSLGGSGANVLTF
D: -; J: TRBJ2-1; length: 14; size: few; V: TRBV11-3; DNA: TGTGCCAGCAGCTTCGCCGGGACAATCAATGAGCAGTTCTTC; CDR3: CASSFAGTINEQFF
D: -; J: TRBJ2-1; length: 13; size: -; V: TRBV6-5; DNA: TGTGCCATTCGGAGCAGCTCCTACAATGAGCAGTTCTTC; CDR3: CAIRSSSYNEQFF
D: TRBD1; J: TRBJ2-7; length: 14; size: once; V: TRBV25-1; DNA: TGTGCCAGCAGTGAATCAGGGGGCAAGAACGAGCAGTACTTC; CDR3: CASSESGGKNEQYF
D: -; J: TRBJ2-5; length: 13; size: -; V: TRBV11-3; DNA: TGTGCCAGCAGCTTAAACCTTGGAGAGACCCAGTACTTC; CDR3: CASSLNLGETQYF
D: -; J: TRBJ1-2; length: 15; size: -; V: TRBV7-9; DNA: TGTGCCAGCAGCACGTGGAGGAGGACAACTTATGGCTACACCTTC; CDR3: CASSTWRRTTYGYTF
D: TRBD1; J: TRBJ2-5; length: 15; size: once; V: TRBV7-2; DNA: TGTGCCAGCAGCAACACCGGGACAGGGGGGGAGACCCAGTACTTC; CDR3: CASSNTGTGGETQYF
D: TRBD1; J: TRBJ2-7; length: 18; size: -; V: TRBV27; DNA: TGTGCCAGCAGTTCGCAACCCCCAGGGGGAATAAACGGTTACGAGCAGTACTTC; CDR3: CASSSQPPGGINGYEQYF
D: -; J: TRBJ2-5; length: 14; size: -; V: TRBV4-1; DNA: TGCGCCAGCAGCCAGAGACAGATTCAAGAGACCCAGTACTTC; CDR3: CASSQRQIQETQYF
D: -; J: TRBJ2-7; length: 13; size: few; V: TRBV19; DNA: TGTGCCAGCCTCGGAGGGGACAACTACGAGCAGTACTTC; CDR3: CASLGGDNYEQYF
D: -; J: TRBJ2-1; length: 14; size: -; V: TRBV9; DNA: TGTGCCAGCAGCGTGACTAGCTCCTACAATGAGCAGTTCTTC; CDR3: CASSVTSSYNEQFF
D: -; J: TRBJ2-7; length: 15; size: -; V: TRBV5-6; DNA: TGTGCCAGCAGCTTGGAACAGCGGTACTCCTACGAGCAGTACTTC; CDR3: CASSLEQRYSYEQYF